This T cell receptor (beta chain) was obtained from a study of CD8 T cells in Susac syndrome. RNA in amounts of roughly 0.5 to 1 ug was reverse transcribed with random hexamers. Amplification of TCR beta CDR3 was carried out by immunoSEQ multiplex PCR, which covered 54 Vbeta and 13 Jbeta segments. A single record per CDR3 protein comes from TCRdb applying MiXCR to the immunoSEQ multiplex PCR reads. This sample has about 240,000 distinct CDR3 sequences, with about 95% found just once. The study, taken as a whole, reports: Within Susac syndrome CD4+ T cell repertoires, clonal expansion was not evident.

This clonotype was observed once. Its target is unknown. Patients with Susac syndrome met diagnostic criteria defined recently for definite or probable disease. While CD8+ and CD4+ T cells were isolated negatively, TEMRA cells were enriched by FACS. CDR1 is ENHRY, CDR2 SYGVKD, per germline. V trimming: 6 bases; J trimming: 5 bases; junction bases outside the gene matches: 5. The CDR3 is made up of 14 amino acids. This sequence joins TRBV10-3 and TRBJ2-1; the match to TRBD1 covers 9 bases. The receptor was isolated from a human donor with Susac syndrome. Sequencing input: CD4+ T cells from PBMCs. The CDR3 here is CAISIQGAHNEQFF. In DNA form, the CDR3 reads TGTGCCATCAGCATACAGGGGGCCCACAATGAGCAGTTCTTC.